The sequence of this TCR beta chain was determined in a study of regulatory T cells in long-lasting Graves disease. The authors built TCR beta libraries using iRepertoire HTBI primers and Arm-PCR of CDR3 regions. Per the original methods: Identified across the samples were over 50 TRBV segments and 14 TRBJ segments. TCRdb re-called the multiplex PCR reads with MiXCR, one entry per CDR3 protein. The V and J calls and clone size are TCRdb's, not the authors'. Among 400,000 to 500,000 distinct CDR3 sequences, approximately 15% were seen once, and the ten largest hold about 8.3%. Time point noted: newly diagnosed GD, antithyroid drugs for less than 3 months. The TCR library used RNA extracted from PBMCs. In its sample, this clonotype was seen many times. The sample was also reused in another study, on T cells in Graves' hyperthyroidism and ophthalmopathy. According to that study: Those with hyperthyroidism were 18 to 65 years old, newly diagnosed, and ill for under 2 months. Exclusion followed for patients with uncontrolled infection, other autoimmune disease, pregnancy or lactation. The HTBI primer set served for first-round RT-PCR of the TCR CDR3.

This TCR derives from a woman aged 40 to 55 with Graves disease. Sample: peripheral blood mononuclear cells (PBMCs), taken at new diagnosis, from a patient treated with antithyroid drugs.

The CDR3 DNA reads as TGTGCCAGTAGTATAGGAGGAGGGCCCGGAAACACCATATATTTT. The encoded protein is CASSIGGGPGNTIYF. The chain recombines TRBV19 with TRBJ1-3, with no clear D. The V gene's germline CDR1 is LNHDA and CDR2 SQIVND (reference sequence). There are 15 residues in the CDR3. The V gene lost 1 base and the J gene lost 4 bases, with 11 bases spanning the gap.